The entry below gives a single T cell receptor beta chain sequence along with its context. A read error is possible here, since a much larger clone lies one base away. These data originate in a study of CDR3 diversity in severe acne. TCRdb re-analysed the PCR reads in MiXCR, keeping a single row per CDR3 protein. The sample has 85,000 to 120,000 distinct CDR3 sequences, roughly half seen once. The CDR3 contains 12 residues. Between the trimmed V and J ends, which lost 2 bases and 6 bases, there was a span of 5 bases. The sequenced sample was blood. The rearrangement uses TRBV12-3 or TRBV12-4 and TRBJ2-1; D remains ambiguous. The receptor's source is a male donor with acne. CDR3 bases: TGTGCCAGCAGTTTATATAGCAATGAGCAGTTCTTC. Amino acid sequence: CASSLYSNEQFF.